This T cell receptor beta chain comes out of a study of cytomegalovirus exposure and HLA in healthy donors (dated by TCRdb to the late 2010s). Background on the whole study: An earlier analysis of approximately 640 of the donors reported about 250 Gb of sequence data and more than 90 million unique TCR beta sequences from about 179 million T cells. To predict cytomegalovirus infection status, the study brought together high-throughput TCR immunosequencing, statistical association of individual TCRs with disease status, and machine learning. The later analysis used no new phenotypic data to find candidate immune exposures, relying instead on TCR beta sequences and their occurrence across donors. To decide whether each TCR beta V gene segment behaved as functional or pseudogenic, an earlier analysis of 587 of the donors relied on high-throughput TCR beta sequencing. The study used immunosequencing to profile the T cell repertoires of hundreds of subjects and linked those repertoires to cytomegalovirus serostatus. The number of typed donors differed by locus: 629-630 for A, B, C, DRB1 and DQB1; approximately 540 for DQA1; around 580 for DPA1; and approximately 450 for DPB1. Donor age, sex, ethnicity and CMV serostatus were collected together with the repertoire data. Roughly 320 gigabases of sequencing data and around 85 million unique TCR sequences made up an early release that covered approximately 620 HLA-typed donors. In addition to the first cohort of 666 subjects, a separate validation cohort of approximately 130 different subjects was used. To study patterns of TCR occurrence, a later analysis re-analyzed previously published TCR beta repertoires from around 660 donors and added high-resolution HLA genotyping. Every discovery cohort repertoire had been produced on one sequencing platform. The aim of the study was to test whether cataloging public T cell receptors could identify signatures of past pathogen exposure. Class I and class II HLA loci were covered by the typing at four-digit resolution. Among some 410 genotyped donors of the cohort, an average of roughly 240,000 unique TCR beta nucleotide sequences were sequenced per donor, around 20% of them non-productive. Roughly five DR-DQ haplotypes were handled as single units for association and clustering because linkage in the cohort was strong. Genome-wide SNP genotypes for about 60% of the roughly 670 donors were used in a later genetic analysis, which treated that subset as a discovery cohort. The genetic ancestry cluster associated with self-reported Caucasian donors included about four fifths of the roughly 400 genotyped donors.

V is cut back by 1 base and J by 5 bases, with 6 bases in the junction unmatched. The CDR3 has 17 amino acids, counting the end cysteine and phenylalanine. The kept DNA is CDR3 alone, 51 bases in frame from the first base. The germline V gene provides CDR1 SGHAT and CDR2 FQNNGV. The receptor library was made with the immunoSEQ multiplex PCR assay. For the multiplex PCR, a mixture combining 60 forward primers for TCR Vbeta segments and 13 reverse primers for TCR Jbeta segments was used. Amplification of the CDR3 region of rearranged TCR beta genes was performed with a multiplex PCR assay on genomic DNA. On the Illumina HiSeq System, the amplified TCR beta libraries were sequenced as 87-base-pair reads. The published analysis was carried out like this. In a later analysis, 70 million to 95 million unique TCR beta chains were counted across the approximately 670 repertoires, and approximately 9.9 million of these chains were shared by at least two donors. Raw reads were error-corrected and collapsed into unique sequences with a nearest-neighbor algorithm that merged closely related sequences to remove PCR and sequencing errors. To assign V, D and J gene segments, CDR3 sequences were aligned to IMGT reference sequences. For a sequence to be retained, a match of at least six nucleotides was required to both a V gene segment and a J gene segment. Rearrangements were called productive when the CDR3 lacked stop codons and stayed in frame with V and J; all others were non-productive. Following IMGT convention, CDR3 was defined as the stretch from the second conserved V-encoded cysteine up to the conserved J-encoded phenylalanine. In an earlier analysis of 550 to 650 of the donors, sequences lacking an unambiguous match to a single V gene segment were excluded. An earlier analysis of a few hundred of the donors called V segments functional above 56.7% productive rearrangements and segregating when the between-donor standard deviation exceeded 5%. To diagnose cytomegalovirus status from the catalog of TCR beta chain sequences, a statistical classification framework was built. In a later analysis, TCR nucleotide sequences were compared against IMGT/GENE-DB human TR gene sequences so that V and J genes could be assigned. A later analysis assigned CDR3 sequences and most-parsimonious VDJ recombination scenarios with the TCRdist pipeline. In a later analysis, each TCR beta chain was defined by its CDR3 amino acid sequence together with its V-gene family, and reads lacking a unique V-gene family were excluded. As a way to deal with suspected cross-contamination and a sequencing artifact, a later analysis dropped over 550 nucleotide sequences that were highly shared and had low generation probability. In a later analysis, a clonal expansion index was calculated for each public chain from normalized within-repertoire ranks of inferred template counts. In a later analysis, generation probabilities were computed using a VDJ recombination model fitted to out-of-frame rearrangements, and the results were checked against IGoR. In a later analysis, TCR-TCR, TCR-HLA and TCR-CMV co-occurrence was scored with hypergeometric tests, and a repertoire-size bias correction was applied to TCR pairs. In a later analysis, false discovery rates were estimated by permuting HLA or CMV assignments 20 times. A later analysis grouped co-occurring TCRs with DBSCAN, adding TCRdist sequence similarity when clustering within HLA-allele-positive subsets. Co-occurrence clustering excluded repertoires with fewer than 30,000 or more than 120,000 public chains, plus five with anomalous nucleotide sharing. TCRdb obtained this table from immuneACCESS and retained in-frame rearrangements with V and J assigned. These tables miss some clones; where compared with another copy, unresolved V genes account for less than half of the shortfall, and the remainder is unexplained. Clonal size and the V and J genes are those of that table, whereas D and trimming came from the DNA. This sample comprises roughly 190,000 clones, roughly 12% of them detected only once. The ten largest clones capture about 7.8% of the sample.

Overall study results and their limits: Because the 87-base-pair reads could not distinguish some IMGT-functional V segments, including TRBV6-2 and TRBV6-3, those segments were excluded. In vitro tests confirmed that a few of the cytomegalovirus-associated TCR beta chains recognize cytomegalovirus antigens. A cluster of highly shared sequence variants was judged likely to represent a technical artifact of the sequencing pipeline. HLA typing was unavailable for some donors at each locus, so association tests used only the typed subset. CMV serostatus was the only immune exposure information available for the cohort. Because counts were too low, some 16 rarely observed V segments, including chromosome 9 orphons, were excluded from the earlier analysis of about 500 of the donors. Linkage disequilibrium might explain the correlated functional status among segregating V segments, but an unknown experimental factor could not be excluded. Sequencing depth was assumed to be roughly uniform across donors in the presence/absence analyses, though that assumption may not hold. According to a later analysis, parvovirus B19, influenza, CMV and Epstein-Barr virus appeared linked to several top co-occurrence clusters. According to a later analysis, most CMV-associated TCR beta chains appeared to be HLA-restricted, and the HLA associations seemed to be driven largely by CMV exposure. The study listed 164 TCR beta chains as associated with cytomegalovirus. According to a later analysis, TCR association rates differed among HLA loci, with DRB1 alleles showing the most associated TCRs and HLA-C alleles showing the fewest. This cohort had only TCR beta chains sequenced, and the lack of alpha or paired-chain data limited which features could be detected. When HLA alleles, especially DR and DQ, strongly co-occurred, attributing TCR associations to individual alleles was difficult. In a later analysis, HLA-associated TCR beta chains were found to be more clonally expanded and to have lower generation probabilities than equally common non-associated chains. A later analysis associated about 17,000 TCR beta sequences with specific HLA alleles at a false discovery rate of 0.05. In a later genetic analysis, fewer N-insertions in productive TCRs were reported among donors in an Asian-associated ancestry cluster than the approximately 710-donor mean. While some public TCRs were present in many individuals, most TCR sequences turned up only very rarely across donors. Cytomegalovirus status was reported to be diagnosed by the classifier with high specificity and sensitivity in both the original and validation cohorts. In a later genetic analysis, a missense DCLRE1C variant was associated with V-gene and J-gene trimming of TCR beta chains, and the association was replicated in an independent cohort. A further reported finding was that TCR beta sequences accurately predicted the HLA-A and HLA-B alleles for most subjects in the first cohort. The authors suggested that the approach could potentially be extended to other disease states and immunological phenotypes. An earlier analysis of several hundred of the donors showed that most TCR beta V segments appeared in productive rearrangements either about 90% or about 30% of the time, which broadly matched IMGT annotations.

The cohort was made up of approximately 670 healthy bone marrow donors. Cohort members were all nominally healthy when sampled, although unrecorded immune exposures were likely present. The donor tested CMV seropositive and was one of the 289 seropositive cohort members. A peripheral blood sample was collected from each donor, and TCR beta sequencing was performed on peripheral blood mononuclear cells. The Qiagen DNeasy Blood Extraction Kit was used to extract genomic DNA from the blood cell samples. Comment on this clone: What this receptor recognizes is not known. Within one base of it there is no much larger clone, and no base qualities were kept.

What was sequenced was PBMCs. Here the chain combines TRBV11-2 and TRBJ2-5; TRBD2 aligns with 14 central bases. This clonotype originated in a man over 45 in good health and CMV-seropositive. The DNA is as follows: TGTGCCAGCAGCTTAGGGACTAGCGGGGGGCCTTTGGAGACCCAGTACTTC. Its amino acids are CASSLGTSGGPLETQYF.